A selection of T cell receptor beta chains follows, all from one sample in a study of blood T cell repertoires in COVID-19. TCRdb's table, derived via immunoSEQ multiplex PCR, lists solely in-frame clones and lacks some. The sample consists of approximately 51,000 clones, approximately 87% of them appearing once. The sequenced sample consisted of peripheral blood. The receptors were sampled from an elderly woman with COVID-19, enrolled during active disease. The CDR3 runs from the conserved cysteine through the conserved F or W. Fields, in order: CDR3 DNA, CDR3 protein, D gene, V gene, J gene, clone size. D genes are given only for firm matches. The size of a clone is reported for some rows only, either as once, few or many, or as a class for expanded clones.

TGTGCCAGCAGCTCACCCCAAATGGGGGGGAAGACCCAGTACTTC	CASSSPQMGGKTQYF	TRBD2	TRBV6-6	TRBJ2-5	-
TGTGCCAGCAGTTTAAGAGGGAACCCCCAGCATTTT	CASSLRGNPQHF	-	TRBV12-3/TRBV12-4	TRBJ1-5	-
TGTGCCAGCACCAATAGCGGGGGCTCAGATACGCAGTATTTT	CASTNSGGSDTQYF	TRBD2	TRBV5-5	TRBJ2-3	-
TGTGCCTGGAGTGGGGGCGGAGGCAGGGGAAACTACGAGCAGTACTTC	CAWSGGGGRGNYEQYF	-	TRBV30	TRBJ2-7	few
TGTGCCTGGAGTGTCTGGAGGGGGCGCGCCCTCCAAGAGACCCAGTACTTC	CAWSVWRGRALQETQYF	-	TRBV30	TRBJ2-5	-
TGTGCCAGCAGTTCTAGGGTGGGGCTGGTGGATACGCAGTATTTT	CASSSRVGLVDTQYF	-	TRBV7-8	TRBJ2-3	-
TGCGCCAGCAGCTTGACTGGTAGGGGCCAAGGGACCCAGTACTTC	CASSLTGRGQGTQYF	-	TRBV5-1	TRBJ2-5	-
TGTGCCAGTACCCTGGACGGGCGGGAGACAGATACGCAGTATTTT	CASTLDGRETDTQYF	TRBD2	TRBV19	TRBJ2-3	-
TGCGCCAGCAGCCTGGACAGGGTGGCTACTGGCTACACCTTC	CASSLDRVATGYTF	TRBD1	TRBV5-1	TRBJ1-2	-
TGCGCCAGCAGCCCCCGACAGGGTGAGAGCTATGGCTACACCTTC	CASSPRQGESYGYTF	TRBD1	TRBV5-1	TRBJ1-2	-
TGCAGCGTAGGGGGTTCGGTGGCTGGAAGCAATCAGCCCCAGCATTTT	CSVGGSVAGSNQPQHF	-	TRBV29-1	TRBJ1-5	-
TGTGCCAGCAGCTGGGGACTAGCGGGGGGGTTCACAGATACGCAGTATTTT	CASSWGLAGGFTDTQYF	TRBD2	TRBV5-6	TRBJ2-3	-
TGTGCCATCAGTGAGCCACCCCAGGTTTCGCGCGGCTACACCTTC	CAISEPPQVSRGYTF	-	TRBV10-3	TRBJ1-2	-
TGTGCCAGCTCAAATACACAGAACACTGAAGCTTTCTTT	CASSNTQNTEAFF	-	TRBV18	TRBJ1-1	few
TGCGCCAGCAGCTTGGGGGGCTATAGCAATCAGCCCCAGCATTTT	CASSLGGYSNQPQHF	-	TRBV5-1	TRBJ1-5	few
TGTGCCAGCAGTGAGAGGCGGGGCTCTGGAAACACCATATATTTT	CASSERRGSGNTIYF	-	TRBV2	TRBJ1-3	-
TGTGCCACCAGCAGAGACAGTGGAGAGACCCAGTACTTC	CATSRDSGETQYF	-	TRBV15	TRBJ2-5	-
TGCAGCGCTCCCTCGGCAGGGACGGGGGGGTACACCGGGGAGCTGTTTTTT	CSAPSAGTGGYTGELFF	TRBD2	TRBV29-1	TRBJ2-2	-
TGCAGCGTTCTGACAGGGTCCAATCAGCCCCAGCATTTT	CSVLTGSNQPQHF	TRBD1	TRBV29-1	TRBJ1-5	-
TGTGCCAGCATTACCGGCTCTCCGAGACAGGGTCGATCTGAAGCTTTCTTT	CASITGSPRQGRSEAFF	TRBD1	TRBV27	TRBJ1-1	-
TGTGCCAGCAGCTTCGGACAGGGGGAAGCAACTAATGAAAAACTGTTTTTT	CASSFGQGEATNEKLFF	TRBD1	TRBV11-3	TRBJ1-4	once
TGTGCCAGTAGATCTCCGGGACAGGCTTCCTACGAGCAGTACTTC	CASRSPGQASYEQYF	TRBD1	TRBV19	TRBJ2-7	-